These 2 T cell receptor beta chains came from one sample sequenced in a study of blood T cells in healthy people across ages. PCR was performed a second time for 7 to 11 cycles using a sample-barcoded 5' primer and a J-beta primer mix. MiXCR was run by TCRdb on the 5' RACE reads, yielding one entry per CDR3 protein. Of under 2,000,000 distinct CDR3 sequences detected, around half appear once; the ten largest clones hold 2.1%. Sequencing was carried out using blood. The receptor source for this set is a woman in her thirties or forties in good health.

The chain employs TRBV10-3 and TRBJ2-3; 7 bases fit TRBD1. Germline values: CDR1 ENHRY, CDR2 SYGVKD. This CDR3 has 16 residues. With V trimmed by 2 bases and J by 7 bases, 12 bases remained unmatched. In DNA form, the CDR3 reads TGTGCCATCAGTGAGCCAACCGGGACAGATATCCATACGCAGTATTTT. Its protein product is CAISEPTGTDIHTQYF.

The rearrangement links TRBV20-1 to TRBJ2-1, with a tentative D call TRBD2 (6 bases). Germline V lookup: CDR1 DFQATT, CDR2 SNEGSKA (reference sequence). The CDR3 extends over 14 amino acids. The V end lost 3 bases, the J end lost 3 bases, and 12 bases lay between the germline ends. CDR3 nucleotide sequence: TGCAGTGCTAGTTCACCGGAGGGCTACAATGAGCAGTTCTTC. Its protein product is CSASSPEGYNEQFF.